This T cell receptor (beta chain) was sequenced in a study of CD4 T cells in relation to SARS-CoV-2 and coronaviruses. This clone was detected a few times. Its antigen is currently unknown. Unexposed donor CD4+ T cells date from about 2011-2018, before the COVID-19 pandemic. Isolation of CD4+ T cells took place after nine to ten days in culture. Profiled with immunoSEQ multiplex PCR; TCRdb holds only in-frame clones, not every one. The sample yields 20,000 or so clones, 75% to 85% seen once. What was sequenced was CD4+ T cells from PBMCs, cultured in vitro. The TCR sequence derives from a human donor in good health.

CDR3 sequence (DNA): TGTGCCAGCATCTTTTGGGGAGGAACTGAAGCTTTCTTT. Protein sequence: CASIFWGGTEAFF. This chain connects TRBV28 to TRBJ1-1; D remains ambiguous. The germline V gene encodes CDR1 MDHEN and CDR2 SYDVKM. V lost 7 bases and J 5 bases, leaving 14 bases between the germline ends. This CDR3 contains 13 residues.